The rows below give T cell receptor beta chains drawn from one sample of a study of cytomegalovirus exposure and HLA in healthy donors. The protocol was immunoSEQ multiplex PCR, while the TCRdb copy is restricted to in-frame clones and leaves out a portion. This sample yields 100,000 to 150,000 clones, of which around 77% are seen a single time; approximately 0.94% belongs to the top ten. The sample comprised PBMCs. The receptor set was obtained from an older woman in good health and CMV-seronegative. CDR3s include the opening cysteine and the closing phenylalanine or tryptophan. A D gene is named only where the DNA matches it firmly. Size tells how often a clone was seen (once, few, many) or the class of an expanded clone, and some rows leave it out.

CAISGQVLNAEAFF	TGTGCCATCAGTGGACAGGTTCTGAACGCTGAAGCTTTCTTT	-	TRBV10-3	TRBJ1-1	-
CASGDRVSGGYTF	TGTGCCAGCGGCGACAGGGTATCCGGAGGCTACACCTTC	-	TRBV27	TRBJ1-2	TRBD1
CASSSLGVSNQPQHF	TGCGCCAGCAGCTCATTAGGGGTTAGCAATCAGCCCCAGCATTTT	few	TRBV4-1	TRBJ1-5	-
CASSIGGRIADTQYF	TGTGCCAGTAGTATCGGTGGGAGAATAGCAGATACGCAGTATTTT	-	TRBV19	TRBJ2-3	-
CASSLVWDTSHTEAFF	TGTGCCAGCAGCTTGGTCTGGGACACATCACACACTGAAGCTTTCTTT	-	TRBV5-6	TRBJ1-1	-
CASSQDRGDYGYTF	TGCGCCAGCAGCCAGGACAGGGGCGATTATGGCTACACCTTC	-	TRBV4-1	TRBJ1-2	TRBD1
CASSPGTGKNEQFF	TGTGCCAGCAGCCCCGGGACTGGCAAAAATGAGCAGTTCTTC	-	TRBV7-9	TRBJ2-1	-
CASSRGTSGSLVDTQYF	TGTGCCAGCAGCCGAGGGACTAGCGGGAGCTTGGTAGATACGCAGTATTTT	once	TRBV11-2	TRBJ2-3	TRBD2
CASSLLSGWPRGIEETQYF	TGTGCCAGCAGTTTGTTGTCTGGGTGGCCGCGGGGGATCGAAGAGACCCAGTACTTC	once	TRBV28	TRBJ2-5	TRBD2
CAISDGGYSGTSAYNEQFF	TGTGCCATCAGTGATGGGGGGTACTCGGGGACTAGCGCCTACAATGAGCAGTTCTTC	-	TRBV10-3	TRBJ2-1	TRBD2
CASSWPGGDRRDPVYQPQHF	TGTGCCAGCAGTTGGCCAGGAGGGGACCGTAGAGATCCAGTTTATCAGCCCCAGCATTTT	-	TRBV28	TRBJ1-5	-
CASSFLASGEQYF	TGTGCCAGCAGTTTTTTGGCTAGCGGCGAGCAGTACTTC	-	TRBV27	TRBJ2-7	TRBD2
CASSNRGNNEQFF	TGTGCCAGCAGTAACAGGGGAAACAATGAGCAGTTCTTC	-	TRBV6-1	TRBJ2-1	TRBD1
CASSLDRGAEAFF	TGTGCCAGCAGTCTCGACAGGGGGGCTGAAGCTTTCTTT	-	TRBV6-6	TRBJ1-1	TRBD1
CASRSTEHNSPLHF	TGTGCCAGTAGGTCCACGGAGCACAATTCACCCCTCCACTTT	few	TRBV19	TRBJ1-6	-
CASQERERGNEQYF	TGTGCCAGCCAGGAGCGGGAGAGAGGCAACGAGCAGTACTTC	-	TRBV19	TRBJ2-7	TRBD2
CASSSPTGGVNSPLHF	TGTGCCAGCAGTTCCCCGACAGGGGGGGTTAATTCACCCCTCCACTTT	-	TRBV28	TRBJ1-6	TRBD1
CASSIAGGPGNEQFF	TGTGCCAGCAGCATAGCGGGGGGGCCAGGGAATGAGCAGTTCTTC	-	TRBV6-5	TRBJ2-1	TRBD2
CASSLGAGQGGGQPQHF	TGTGCCAGCAGCCTGGGGGCAGGACAGGGGGGTGGTCAGCCCCAGCATTTT	-	TRBV7-9	TRBJ1-5	TRBD1
CASSPSRRNQYF	TGTGCCAGCAGCCCCTCTCGGCGGAACCAGTACTTC	once	TRBV14	TRBJ2-5	-
CASSPDGGLAVIDEQFF	TGCGCCAGCAGCCCGGATGGTGGGCTAGCGGTAATTGATGAGCAGTTCTTC	-	TRBV4-1	TRBJ2-1	TRBD2
CASSFSSEQYF	TGCGCCAGCAGCTTTTCGTCCGAGCAGTACTTC	-	TRBV5-1	TRBJ2-7	-
CASSWGQGAGELFF	TGCGCCAGCAGCTGGGGACAGGGGGCCGGGGAGCTGTTTTTT	-	TRBV5-1	TRBJ2-2	TRBD1
CASSTDRFYGYTF	TGTGCCAGTAGTACCGACAGGTTCTATGGCTACACCTTC	-	TRBV19	TRBJ1-2	-
CASSYPGAERGYTF	TGTGCCAGCTCATACCCCGGGGCCGAAAGGGGGTACACCTTC	-	TRBV18	TRBJ1-2	-
CASTQIAGGTDTQYF	TGTGCCAGCACTCAGATAGCGGGGGGCACAGATACGCAGTATTTT	few	TRBV28	TRBJ2-3	TRBD2
CSSSSSWASGPKEQYF	TGTTCCAGCAGCTCTTCTTGGGCTAGCGGACCTAAGGAGCAGTACTTC	few	TRBV7-9	TRBJ2-7	TRBD2
CASSLYGANYGYTF	TGTGCCAGCAGTTTATACGGGGCTAACTATGGCTACACCTTC	few	TRBV28	TRBJ1-2	-
CASSTRSTSPTDTQYF	TGTGCCAGCAGCACACGATCGACTAGCCCCACAGATACGCAGTATTTT	few	TRBV9	TRBJ2-3	TRBD2
CASRASGGSSHTQYF	TGCGCCAGCAGGGCCTCTGGTGGGAGTTCCCATACGCAGTATTTT	-	TRBV4-1	TRBJ2-3	-
CASSSGQGSGSPLHF	TGTGCCAGCAGCTCAGGACAGGGATCGGGGTCACCCCTCCACTTT	once	TRBV7-3	TRBJ1-6	TRBD1
CASSFPSGELFF	TGTGCCAGCAGTTTTCCCTCGGGGGAGCTGTTTTTT	once	TRBV27	TRBJ2-2	-
CASTETGAPNQPQHF	TGTGCCAGTACCGAGACAGGGGCCCCCAATCAGCCCCAGCATTTT	-	TRBV19	TRBJ1-5	TRBD1
CASSLRRGAGGGFQETQYF	TGTGCCAGCAGTTTAAGGCGGGGAGCAGGGGGCGGCTTCCAAGAGACCCAGTACTTC	-	TRBV28	TRBJ2-5	TRBD1
CASSPRGTITNEQFF	TGTGCCAGCAGCCCTCGCGGGACTATTACGAATGAGCAGTTCTTC	-	TRBV9	TRBJ2-1	TRBD2
CASRTPGQGQHF	TGTGCCAGCAGGACTCCGGGACAGGGCCAGCATTTT	few	TRBV6-6	TRBJ1-5	TRBD1
CASSFGQGPSGNTIYF	TGCGCCAGCAGCTTCGGCCAGGGGCCCTCTGGAAACACCATATATTTT	-	TRBV5-1	TRBJ1-3	-
CASSPQSDEEQYF	TGTGCCAGCTCGCCGCAGAGCGACGAGGAGCAGTACTTT	-	TRBV18	TRBJ2-7	-
CATQGKAGGLSNEQFF	TGTGCCACCCAAGGGAAAGCGGGAGGGCTTAGCAATGAGCAGTTCTTC	once	TRBV15	TRBJ2-1	TRBD2
CASSLTSGYEQYF	TGTGCCAGCAGTTTAACTAGCGGGTACGAGCAGTACTTC	few	TRBV28	TRBJ2-7	TRBD2
CASSQDRERRETQYF	TGTGCCAGCTCACAGGACAGGGAAAGGCGAGAGACCCAGTACTTC	-	TRBV18	TRBJ2-5	TRBD1
CASSLAAGAALGTGELFF	TGCGCCAGCAGCTTGGCGGCGGGGGCGGCTTTGGGAACCGGGGAGCTGTTTTTT	-	TRBV5-1	TRBJ2-2	-
CSVIQHSYEQYF	TGCAGCGTAATACAGCACTCCTACGAGCAGTACTTC	once	TRBV29-1	TRBJ2-7	-
CASSTNTGELFF	TGTGCCAGCAGCACAAACACCGGGGAGCTGTTTTTT	-	TRBV28	TRBJ2-2	-
CAWRWTASGVYNEQFF	TGTGCCTGGAGGTGGACGGCTAGCGGGGTATACAATGAGCAGTTCTTC	-	TRBV30	TRBJ2-1	TRBD2
CASSEAGTTYYNEQFF	TGTGCCAGCAGTGAAGCGGGGACTACTTACTACAATGAGCAGTTCTTC	-	TRBV6-1	TRBJ2-1	TRBD2
CASSPGRERDTRTNEQFF	TGTGCCAGCAGCCCGGGGAGGGAGAGGGACACAAGGACCAATGAGCAGTTCTTC	-	TRBV7-3	TRBJ2-1	-
CALDGRDRGIYGYTF	TGTGCCTTGGATGGCCGGGACAGGGGTATCTATGGCTACACCTTC	-	TRBV30	TRBJ1-2	TRBD1
CASSSLTSGGDNEQFF	TGTGCCAGCAGCTCTCTCACTAGCGGGGGGGACAATGAGCAGTTCTTC	-	TRBV6-6	TRBJ2-1	TRBD2
CSCQGAGVGRTDTQYF	TGCAGCTGCCAGGGGGCCGGAGTGGGCCGCACAGATACGCAGTATTTT	-	TRBV29-1	TRBJ2-3	TRBD1
CASSYSHNDNEQFF	TGTGCCAGCTCATACTCCCATAATGACAATGAGCAGTTCTTC	-	TRBV27	TRBJ2-1	-
CASSDRQGETYGYTF	TGTGCCAGCAGTGATCGGCAGGGCGAAACCTATGGCTACACCTTC	-	TRBV2	TRBJ1-2	-
CASSLQATARVTSGGKQFF	TGTGCCAGCAGCTTACAGGCGACGGCGAGGGTGACTAGCGGGGGGAAGCAGTTCTTC	-	TRBV7-6	TRBJ2-1	TRBD2